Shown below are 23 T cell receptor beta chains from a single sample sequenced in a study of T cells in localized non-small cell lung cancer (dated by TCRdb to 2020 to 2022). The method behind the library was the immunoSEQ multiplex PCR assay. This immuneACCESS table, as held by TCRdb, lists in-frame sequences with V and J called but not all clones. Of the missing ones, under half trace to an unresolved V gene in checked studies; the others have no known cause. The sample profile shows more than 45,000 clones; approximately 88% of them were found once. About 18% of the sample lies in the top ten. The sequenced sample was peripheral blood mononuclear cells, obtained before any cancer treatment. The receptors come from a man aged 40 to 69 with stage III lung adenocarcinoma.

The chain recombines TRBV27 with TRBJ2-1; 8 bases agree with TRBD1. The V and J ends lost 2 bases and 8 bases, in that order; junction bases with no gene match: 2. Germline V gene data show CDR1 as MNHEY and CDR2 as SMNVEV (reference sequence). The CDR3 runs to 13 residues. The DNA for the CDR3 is TGTGCCAGCAGTTTAGGACAGGGCTATGAGCAGTTCTTC. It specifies CASSLGQGYEQFF.

The CDR3 region is CAWEAGTGDQPQHF. CDR3 nucleotide sequence: TGTGCCTGGGAAGCCGGGACAGGGGATCAGCCCCAGCATTTT. This rearrangement joins TRBV30 to TRBJ1-5; 10 nucleotides match TRBD1. The CDR3 contains 14 residues. Germline trimming cut 5 bases from V and 5 bases from J; bases unmatched to any gene: 6. Germline loops: CDR1 GTSNPN, CDR2 SVGIG (reference sequence).

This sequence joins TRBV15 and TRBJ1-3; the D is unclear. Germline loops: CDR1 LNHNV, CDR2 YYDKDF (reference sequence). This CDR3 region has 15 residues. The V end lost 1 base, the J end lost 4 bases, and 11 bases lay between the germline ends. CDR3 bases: TGTGCCACCAGCAGAGCCTACTCTTTGGGAAACACCATATATTTT. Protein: CATSRAYSLGNTIYF.

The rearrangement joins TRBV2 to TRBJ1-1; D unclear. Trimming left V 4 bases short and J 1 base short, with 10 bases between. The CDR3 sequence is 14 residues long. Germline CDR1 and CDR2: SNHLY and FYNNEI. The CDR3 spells CASSVETANTEAFF. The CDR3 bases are TGTGCCAGCAGTGTCGAAACAGCGAACACTGAAGCTTTCTTT. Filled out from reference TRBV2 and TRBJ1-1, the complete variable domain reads EPEVTQTPSHQVTQMGQEVILRCVPISNHLYFYWYRQILGQKVEFLVSFYNNEISEKSEIFDDQFSVERPDGSNFTLKIRSTKLEDSAMYFCASSVETANTEAFFGQGTRLTVV.

CDR3 sequence reads: CASSLQGINEKLFF. For the CDR3, the DNA is TGCGCCAGCAGCTTGCAGGGGATTAATGAAAAACTGTTTTTT. The chain combines TRBV5-1 with TRBJ1-4; perhaps TRBD1 as D (6 bases). The CDR3 has 14 residues. The ends were cut back, 1 base at V and 4 bases at J, with 8 bases in the middle. Germline V gene sequence: CDR1 SGHRS, CDR2 YFSETQ.

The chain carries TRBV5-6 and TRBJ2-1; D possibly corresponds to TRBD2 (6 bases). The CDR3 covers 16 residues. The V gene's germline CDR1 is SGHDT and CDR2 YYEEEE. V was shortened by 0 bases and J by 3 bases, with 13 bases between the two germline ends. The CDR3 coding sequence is TGTGCCAGCAGCTTGGCCGCTGGTAGCGGCTACAATGAGCAGTTCTTC. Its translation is CASSLAAGSGYNEQFF.

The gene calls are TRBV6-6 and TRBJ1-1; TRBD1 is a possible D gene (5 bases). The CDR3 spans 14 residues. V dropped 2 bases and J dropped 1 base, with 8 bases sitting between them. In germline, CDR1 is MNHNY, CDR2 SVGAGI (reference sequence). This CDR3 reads CASSYADRNTEAFF. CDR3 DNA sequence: TGTGCCAGCAGTTACGCTGACAGGAACACTGAAGCTTTCTTT.

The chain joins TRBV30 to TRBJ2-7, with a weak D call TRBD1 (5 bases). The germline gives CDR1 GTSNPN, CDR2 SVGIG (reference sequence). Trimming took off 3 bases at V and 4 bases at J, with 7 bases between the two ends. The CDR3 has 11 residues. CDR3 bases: TGTGCCTGGAGCAGGGCGTACGAGCAGTACTTC. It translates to CAWSRAYEQYF.

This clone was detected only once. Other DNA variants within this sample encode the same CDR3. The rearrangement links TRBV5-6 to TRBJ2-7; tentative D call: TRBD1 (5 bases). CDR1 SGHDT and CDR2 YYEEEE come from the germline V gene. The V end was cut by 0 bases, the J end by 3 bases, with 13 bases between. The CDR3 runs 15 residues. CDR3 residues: CASSLVGQGSYEQYF. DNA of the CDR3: TGTGCCAGCAGCTTGGTTGGGCAGGGAAGCTACGAGCAGTACTTC.

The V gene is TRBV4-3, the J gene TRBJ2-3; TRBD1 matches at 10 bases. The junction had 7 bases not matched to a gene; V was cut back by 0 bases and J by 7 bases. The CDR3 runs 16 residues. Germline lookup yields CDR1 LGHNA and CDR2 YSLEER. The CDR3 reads CASSQDPGQGLNTQYF. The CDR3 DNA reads TGCGCCAGCAGCCAAGATCCGGGACAGGGGTTGAATACGCAGTATTTT.

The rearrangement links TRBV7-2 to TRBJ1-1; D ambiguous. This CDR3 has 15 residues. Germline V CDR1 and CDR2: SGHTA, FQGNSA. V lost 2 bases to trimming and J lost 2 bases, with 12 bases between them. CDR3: CASSLSLGLNTEAFF. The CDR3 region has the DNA TGTGCCAGCAGCTTAAGCCTAGGGCTTAACACTGAAGCTTTCTTT.

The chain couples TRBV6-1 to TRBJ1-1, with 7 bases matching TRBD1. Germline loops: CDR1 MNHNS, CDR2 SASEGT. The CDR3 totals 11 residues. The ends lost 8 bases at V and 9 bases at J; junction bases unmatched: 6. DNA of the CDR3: TGTGCCAGCCTTGACAGGGATAAAGCTTTCTTT. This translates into CASLDRDKAFF.

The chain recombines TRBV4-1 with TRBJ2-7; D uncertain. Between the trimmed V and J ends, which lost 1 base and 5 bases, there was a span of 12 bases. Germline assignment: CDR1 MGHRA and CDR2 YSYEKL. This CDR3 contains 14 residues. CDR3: CASSQGSSLDEQYF. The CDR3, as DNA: TGCGCCAGCAGCCAAGGAAGCTCTCTCGACGAGCAGTACTTC.

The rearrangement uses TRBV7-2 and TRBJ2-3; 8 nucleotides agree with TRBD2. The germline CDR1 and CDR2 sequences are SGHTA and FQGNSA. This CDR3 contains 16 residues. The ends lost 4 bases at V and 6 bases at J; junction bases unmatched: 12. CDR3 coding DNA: TGTGCCAGCAGCTCAAGAACGGGGGGGCGTCCGGATACGCAGTATTTT. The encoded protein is CASSSRTGGRPDTQYF. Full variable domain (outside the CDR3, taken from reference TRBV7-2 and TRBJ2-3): GAGVSQSPSNKVTEKGKDVELRCDPISGHTALYWYRQSLGQGLEFLIYFQGNSAPDKSGLPSDRFSAERTGGSVSTLTIQRTQQEDSAVYLCASSSRTGGRPDTQYFGPGTRLTVL.

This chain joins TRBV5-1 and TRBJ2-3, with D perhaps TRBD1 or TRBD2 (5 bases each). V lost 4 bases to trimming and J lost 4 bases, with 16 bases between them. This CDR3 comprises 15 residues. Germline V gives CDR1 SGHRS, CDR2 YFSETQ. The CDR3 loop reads CASSAGALPPDTQYF. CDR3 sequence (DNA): TGCGCCAGCAGCGCCGGGGCTCTCCCCCCAGATACGCAGTATTTT.

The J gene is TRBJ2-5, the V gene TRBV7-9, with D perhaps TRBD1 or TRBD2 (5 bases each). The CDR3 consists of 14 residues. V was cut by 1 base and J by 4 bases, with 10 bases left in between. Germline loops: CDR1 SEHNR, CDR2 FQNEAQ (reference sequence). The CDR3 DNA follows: TGTGCCAGCAGCTTAGGAGGGGCTCGAGAGACCCAGTACTTC. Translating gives CASSLGGARETQYF.

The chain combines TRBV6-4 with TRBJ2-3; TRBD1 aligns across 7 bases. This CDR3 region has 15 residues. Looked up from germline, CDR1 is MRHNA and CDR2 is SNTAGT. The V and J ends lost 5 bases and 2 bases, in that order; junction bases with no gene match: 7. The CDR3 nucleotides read TGTGCCAGCAGTCAGACAGGGATTTTCACAGATACGCAGTATTTT. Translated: CASSQTGIFTDTQYF.

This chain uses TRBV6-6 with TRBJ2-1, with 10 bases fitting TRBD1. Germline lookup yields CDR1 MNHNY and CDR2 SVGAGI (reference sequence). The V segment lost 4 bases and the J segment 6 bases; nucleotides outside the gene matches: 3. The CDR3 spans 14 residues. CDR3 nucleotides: TGTGCCAGCAGTTCCGGACAGGGGGTCAATGAGCAGTTCTTC. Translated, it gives CASSSGQGVNEQFF.

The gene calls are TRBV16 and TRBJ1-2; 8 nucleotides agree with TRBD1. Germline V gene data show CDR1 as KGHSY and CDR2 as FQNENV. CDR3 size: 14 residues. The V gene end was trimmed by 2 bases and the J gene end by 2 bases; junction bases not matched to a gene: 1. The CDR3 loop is CASSQRTGNYGYTF. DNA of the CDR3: TGTGCCAGCAGCCAACGGACAGGGAACTATGGCTACACCTTC.

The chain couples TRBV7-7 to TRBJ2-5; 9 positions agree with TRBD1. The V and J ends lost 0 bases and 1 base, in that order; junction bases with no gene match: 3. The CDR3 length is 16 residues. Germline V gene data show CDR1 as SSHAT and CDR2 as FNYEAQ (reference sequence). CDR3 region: CASSLASGQGQETQYF. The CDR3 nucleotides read TGTGCCAGCAGCTTAGCGTCGGGACAGGGCCAAGAGACCCAGTACTTC.

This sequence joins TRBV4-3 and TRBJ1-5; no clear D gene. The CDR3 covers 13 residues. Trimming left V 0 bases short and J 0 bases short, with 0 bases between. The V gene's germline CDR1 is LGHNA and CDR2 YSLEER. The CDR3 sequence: CASSQDSNQPQHF. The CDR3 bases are TGCGCCAGCAGCCAAGATAGCAATCAGCCCCAGCATTTT.

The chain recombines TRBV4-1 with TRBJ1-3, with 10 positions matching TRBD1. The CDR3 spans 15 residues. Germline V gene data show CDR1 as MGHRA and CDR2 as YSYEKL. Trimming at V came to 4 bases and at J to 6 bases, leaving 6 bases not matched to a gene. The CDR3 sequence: CASSPTGTGVNTIYF. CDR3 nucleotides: TGCGCCAGCAGCCCAACCGGGACAGGGGTAAACACCATATATTTT.

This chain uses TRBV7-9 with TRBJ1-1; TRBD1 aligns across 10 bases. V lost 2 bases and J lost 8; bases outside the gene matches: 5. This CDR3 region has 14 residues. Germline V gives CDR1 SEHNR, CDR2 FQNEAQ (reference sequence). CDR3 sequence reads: CASSLSTGGQEAFF. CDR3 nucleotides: TGTGCCAGCAGCTTATCGACAGGGGGCCAAGAAGCTTTCTTT.